These 13 T cell receptor beta chains came from one sample sequenced in a study of blood T cells in healthy people across ages. The use of a sample-barcoded 5' primer and a J-beta primer mix characterized a second PCR of roughly 7 to 11 cycles. TCRdb called the 5' RACE reads again in MiXCR, with one record for every CDR3 protein. The sample lists 600,000 or so distinct CDR3 sequences; about 30% were seen once. Material for sequencing was blood. Receptors were obtained from an elderly woman in good health.

V usage is TRBV7-3 and J usage is TRBJ2-1; 10 nucleotides agree with TRBD2. Germline values: CDR1 SGHTA, CDR2 FQGTGA. The CDR3 extends over 16 amino acids. Trimming at V came to 8 bases and at J to 4 bases, leaving 11 bases not matched to a gene. CDR3 nucleotides: TGTGCCAGCGGTAACCGCGGGACTAGCGTATACAATGAGCAGTTCTTC. Protein sequence: CASGNRGTSVYNEQFF.

This clonotype was counted at least ten times. The chain employs TRBV6-2 or TRBV6-3 and TRBJ2-7; 7 bases map to TRBD2. CDR1 and CDR2 from the germline V gene are MNHEY and SVGEGT. V was clipped by 7 bases and J by 3 bases; unmatched bases: 15. CDR3 length equals 16 residues. The CDR3 loop reads CASTGLIGTISYEQYF. CDR3 in DNA: TGTGCCAGCACGGGGCTAATCGGGACTATCAGCTACGAGCAGTACTTC.

The rearrangement links TRBV7-2 to TRBJ2-5, with 8 bases identical to TRBD2. Germline V gives CDR1 SGHTA, CDR2 FQGNSA. The CDR3 covers 16 residues. V was pared by 1 base and J by 0 bases, with 4 bases of the junction left unmatched. CDR3 protein: CASSLVAGWDQETQYF. CDR3 DNA sequence: TGTGCCAGCAGCTTAGTAGCGGGATGGGACCAAGAGACCCAGTACTTC.

This clonotype was recorded many times. The rearrangement uses TRBV7-2 and TRBJ2-1; 8 nucleotides line up with TRBD1. The V gene's germline CDR1 is SGHTA and CDR2 FQGNSA. The CDR3 is 15 residues long. V was pared by 4 bases and J by 4 bases, with 6 bases of the junction left unmatched. CDR3 bases: TGTGCCAGCAGCTCCGGGACAGGAGTTTACAATGAGCAGTTCTTC. Translating it yields CASSSGTGVYNEQFF. The full variable domain, rest sourced from reference TRBV7-2 and TRBJ2-1, is GAGVSQSPSNKVTEKGKDVELRCDPISGHTALYWYRQSLGQGLEFLIYFQGNSAPDKSGLPSDRFSAERTGGSVSTLTIQRTQQEDSAVYLCASSSGTGVYNEQFFGPGTRLTVL.

As to this clonotype: This could be a read error, since a much larger clone is one nucleotide away. The genes are TRBV5-1 and TRBJ2-1; D call uncertain. The DNA end is more similar to TRBJ2-7, so the J call may be wrong. The CDR3 runs to 13 residues. The germline gives CDR1 SGHRS, CDR2 YFSETQ. The chain's CDR3 is CATAKILDNEQYF. The CDR3 DNA sequence: TGCGCCACCGCCAAGATTCTAGACAATGAGCAGTACTTC.

This clonotype was recorded a few times. This may come from a read error, since a much larger clone is one base off. This rearrangement joins TRBV6-6 to TRBJ1-4; a weak D match, TRBD1 (6 bases). Germline CDR1 is MNHNY and CDR2 is SVGAGI (reference sequence). The CDR3 spans 14 residues. The CDR3 nucleotides are TGTGCCTGCAGTAAGGACAGTATTAATGAAAAACTGTTTTTT. Translation: CACSKDSINEKLFF.

This clonotype has only one observation. One base away lies a much larger clone, so this may be a sequencing read error. The chain uses TRBV27 and TRBJ2-5, with TRBD2 matching 10 bases. Germline V lookup: CDR1 MNHEY, CDR2 SMNVEV (reference sequence). The CDR3 runs to 16 residues. With 10 bases clipped from V and 11 bases from J, the junction kept 22 bases outside the gene matches. The CDR3 DNA sequence: TGTGCCATCCTTACAGCGGGGGGGATTGATTGGAATGAGCAGTACTTC. It is translated as CAILTAGGIDWNEQYF.

As to this clonotype: This clone may be a read error of a much larger clone one base away. The rearrangement joins TRBV9 to TRBJ1-2; the D gene is possibly TRBD1 (6 bases). V shed 3 bases and J shed 7 bases, with 13 bases lying between them. The CDR3 spans 13 residues. Germline V gene data show CDR1 as SGDLS and CDR2 as YYNGEE. The CDR3 protein is CASSDTGWSGYTF. The CDR3 DNA reads TGTGCCAGCAGCGATACAGGGTGGAGTGGCTACACCTTC.

This clonotype was recorded many times. The chain carries TRBV4-1 and TRBJ2-1; 10 positions agree with TRBD2. CDR1 and CDR2 (germline): MGHRA, YSYEKL. V lost 3 bases, J lost 2 bases, and 4 bases stayed unmatched. The CDR3 has 16 amino acids. The CDR3 DNA follows: TGCGCCAGCAGCCAGATTAGCGGGGGGACCTACAATGAGCAGTTCTTC. Protein: CASSQISGGTYNEQFF.

This clonotype appeared many times. The rearrangement uses TRBV9 and TRBJ2-3; D is possibly TRBD1 (6 bases). This CDR3 is 15 amino acids long. From germline, CDR1 is SGDLS and CDR2 YYNGEE. V was cut by 0 bases and J by 5 bases, with 13 bases left in between. The CDR3 region is CASSVDPGAKDTQYF. The CDR3 nucleotides are TGTGCCAGCAGCGTAGATCCAGGGGCCAAAGATACGCAGTATTTT.

V and J are TRBV12-3 or TRBV12-4 and TRBJ1-2; a weak D match, TRBD1 (5 bases). Trimming stripped 0 bases from V and 8 bases from J, with 10 bases between. The CDR3 has 13 amino acids. CDR3 sequence reads: CASSLAVRGGYTF. CDR3 nucleotide sequence: TGTGCCAGCAGTTTAGCTGTACGGGGCGGCTACACCTTC.

CDR3 DNA sequence: TGTGCCAGCAGCGAGGCGGGACGACTCAATGAGCAGTTCTTC. Its protein product is CASSEAGRLNEQFF. The rearrangement joins TRBV9 to TRBJ2-1; D might be TRBD2 (6 bases). Germline V gene lookup returns CDR1 SGDLS and CDR2 YYNGEE. The CDR3 spans 14 residues. V shed 3 bases and J shed 6 bases, with 13 bases lying between them.

In this sample, this clonotype turned up many times. The gene calls are TRBV7-6 and TRBJ2-5; D tentatively fits TRBD1 or TRBD2 (6 bases each). Trimming removed 5 bases at V and 4 bases at J, with 17 bases between. Looked up from germline, CDR1 is SGHVS and CDR2 is FNYEAQ. This CDR3 spans 15 amino acids. The CDR3 nucleotides read TGTGCCAGCAGCCCAGTTGGGGGGCGGGGAGAGACCCAGTACTTC. Amino acid sequence: CASSPVGGRGETQYF.